This T cell receptor (beta chain) comes out of a study of blood T cell repertoires in COVID-19. About the study: Italy, Spain and the United States were the sources of the convalescent and acute COVID-19 samples. T cells, B-cell-depleted T cells, or PBMCs supplied cDNA or gDNA.

The germline V and J ends were trimmed by 3 bases and 2 bases, with 11 bases remaining between them. This CDR3 is built from 15 residues. The V gene's germline CDR1 is SGHDN and CDR2 FVKESK. Original processing notes: Reference gene primer amplification yielded estimated nucleated cell counts. Assay: immunoSEQ multiplex PCR; the TCRdb copy retains only in-frame clones and omits some. V and J calls and clone size follow that table, whereas D and trimming were derived from the DNA. The sample has 50,000 to 70,000 clones; 70% to 90% are singletons. The chain recombines TRBV14 with TRBJ2-1, with TRBD2 as a possible D gene (5 bases). The sequenced sample was peripheral blood. This TCR came from a man between 60 and 70 years old with active or convalescent COVID-19. The CDR3 bases are TGTGCCAGCAGCCATGGACTTCCCGCCTACAATGAGCAGTTCTTC. Residues: CASSHGLPAYNEQFF. The full variable domain, rest sourced from reference TRBV14 and TRBJ2-1, is EAGVTQFPSHSVIEKGQTVTLRCDPISGHDNLYWYRRVMGKEIKFLLHFVKESKQDESGMPNNRFLAERTGGTYSTLKVQPAELEDSGVYFCASSHGLPAYNEQFFGPGTRLTVL.